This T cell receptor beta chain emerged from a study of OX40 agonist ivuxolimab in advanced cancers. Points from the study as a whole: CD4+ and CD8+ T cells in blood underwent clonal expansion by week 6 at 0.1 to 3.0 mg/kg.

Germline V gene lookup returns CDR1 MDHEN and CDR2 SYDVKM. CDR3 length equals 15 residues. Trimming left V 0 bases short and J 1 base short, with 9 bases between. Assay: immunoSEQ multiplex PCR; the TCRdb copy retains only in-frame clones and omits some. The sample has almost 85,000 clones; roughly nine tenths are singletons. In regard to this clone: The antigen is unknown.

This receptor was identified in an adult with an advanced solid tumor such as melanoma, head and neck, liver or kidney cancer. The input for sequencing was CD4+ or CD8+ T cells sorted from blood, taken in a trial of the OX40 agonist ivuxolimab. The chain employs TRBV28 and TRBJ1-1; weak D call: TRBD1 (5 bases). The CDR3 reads CASSLWRGGNTEAFF. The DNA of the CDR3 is TGTGCCAGCAGTTTATGGAGGGGAGGGAACACTGAAGCTTTCTTT.